The T cell receptor (beta chain) under discussion was sequenced for a study of CDR3 diversity in severe acne. Per the germline V gene, CDR1 is KGHDR and CDR2 is SFDVKD. With 10 bases clipped from V and 5 bases from J, the junction kept 9 bases outside the gene matches. The CDR3 length is 13 residues. This clonotype was seen at least ten times. TCRdb used MiXCR to reprocess the PCR reads, holding one entry per CDR3 protein. The profile shows approximately 90,000 distinct CDR3 sequences, roughly half of them singletons. The source material was blood. This clonotype was obtained from a male donor in good health, serving as a control. The genes are TRBV24-1 and TRBJ2-7, with 8 nucleotides matching TRBD1. The CDR3 coding sequence is TGTGCCACAGCAAGACAGGGGACCAACGAGCAGTACTTC. This translates into CATARQGTNEQYF.